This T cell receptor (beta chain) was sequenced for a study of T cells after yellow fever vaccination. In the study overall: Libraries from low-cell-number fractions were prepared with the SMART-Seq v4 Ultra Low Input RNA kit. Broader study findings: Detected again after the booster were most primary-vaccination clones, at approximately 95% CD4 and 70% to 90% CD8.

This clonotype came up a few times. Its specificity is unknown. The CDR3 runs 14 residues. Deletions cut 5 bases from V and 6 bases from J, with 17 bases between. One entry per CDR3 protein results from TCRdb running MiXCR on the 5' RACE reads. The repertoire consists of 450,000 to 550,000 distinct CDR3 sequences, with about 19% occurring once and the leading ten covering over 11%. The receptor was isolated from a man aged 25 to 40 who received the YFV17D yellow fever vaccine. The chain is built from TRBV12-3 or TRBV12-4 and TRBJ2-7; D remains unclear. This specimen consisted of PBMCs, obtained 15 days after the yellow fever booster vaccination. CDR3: CASSPRGLYTEQYF. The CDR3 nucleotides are TGTGCCAGCAGTCCCCGAGGCTTATATACCGAGCAGTACTTC.